What follows are 6 T cell receptor beta chains derived from one specimen sequenced in a study of T cell changes during pregnancy in multiple sclerosis (dated by TCRdb to the late 2010s). The library was prepared using the immunoSEQ multiplex PCR assay. Not all clones reach the TCRdb copy of this immuneACCESS table, which keeps in-frame sequences only. Checked studies attribute under half of the gap to unresolved V genes and leave the rest unexplained. The sample includes around 13,000 clones, with 85% to 90% observed a single time. The ten largest clones capture around 13% of the sample. The source material was CD8+ T cells from peripheral blood mononuclear cells, sampled after pregnancy. Receptors were obtained from a female donor in good health, enrolled as a control in a pregnancy study.

This chain's CDR3 is CASSPSDRGGSGYTF. The CDR3 DNA is TGTGCCAGCAGTCCATCGGACAGGGGGGGTAGTGGCTACACCTTC. The genes are TRBV27 and TRBJ1-2; TRBD1 matches at 10 bases. CDR1 MNHEY and CDR2 SMNVEV come from the germline V gene (reference sequence). The CDR3 consists of 15 residues. V lost 5 bases to trimming and J lost 7 bases; unmatched junction nucleotides: 10.

The gene calls are TRBV12-5 and TRBJ2-1; 7 bases map to TRBD2. The CDR3 spans 14 residues. V was clipped by 4 bases and J by 6 bases; unmatched bases: 6. CDR1 LGHNT and CDR2 FRNRAP come from the germline V gene. The DNA for the CDR3 is TGTGCTAGTGGTTGGGGGGGGGAGGGCAATGAGCAGTTCTTC. This codes for CASGWGGEGNEQFF.

The chain has TRBV11-3 and TRBJ2-5, with a possible D match to TRBD2 (7 bases). Per germline, CDR1 SGHNT and CDR2 YENEEA. Between the trimmed V and J ends, which lost 5 bases and 0 bases, there was a span of 16 bases. This CDR3 region has 16 residues. The CDR3 loop is CASSRRGGGHQETQYF. CDR3 bases: TGTGCCAGCAGCCGCAGGGGCGGGGGTCACCAAGAGACCCAGTACTTC.

CDR3 sequence reads: CASSPPEEPNTGELFF. The CDR3, as DNA: TGTGCCAGCTCACCACCCGAGGAACCGAACACCGGGGAGCTGTTTTTT. The J gene is TRBJ2-2, the V gene TRBV18, with no clear D. Germline lookup yields CDR1 KGHSH and CDR2 LQKENI. The CDR3 has 16 residues. V was shortened by 0 bases and J by 0 bases, with 8 bases between the two germline ends. Full variable domain (remainder filled in from reference TRBV18 and TRBJ2-2): NAGVMQNPRHLVRRRGQEARLRCSPMKGHSHVYWYRQLPEEGLKFMVYLQKENIIDESGMPKERFSAEFPKEGPSILRIQQVVRGDSAAYFCASSPPEEPNTGELFFGEGSRLTVL.

The rearrangement links TRBV7-9 to TRBJ1-1; 9 bases map to TRBD1. Germline lookup yields CDR1 SEHNR and CDR2 FQNEAQ (reference sequence). This CDR3 is 17 amino acids long. After removal of 1 base from V and 0 bases from J, the junction contained 6 bases not matched to a gene. The CDR3 is CASSLVDRGFMNTEAFF. DNA of the CDR3: TGTGCCAGCAGCTTAGTCGACAGGGGGTTCATGAACACTGAAGCTTTCTTT.

This rearrangement joins TRBV10-2 to TRBJ2-7; 7 nucleotides agree with TRBD2. Trimming removed 6 bases from V and 4 bases from J; junction bases left unmatched: 6. There are 13 residues in the CDR3. Germline CDR1 and CDR2: WSHSY and SAAADI. The CDR3 spells CASSGTTDYEQYF. The CDR3 nucleotides are TGCGCCAGCAGCGGGACTACGGATTACGAGCAGTACTTC.